This T cell receptor (beta chain) originates from a study of regulatory T cells in long-lasting Graves disease. Points from the study as a whole: Persistent disease was associated with favored TRBV28 usage and with favored use of TRBJ1-2 and TRBJ2-5. The study found lower TCR diversity in persistent Graves' patients than in newly diagnosed ones.

Germline CDR1 reads ENHRY; CDR2 reads SYGVKD. The CDR3 is made up of 15 amino acids. Trimming removed 6 bases at V and 1 base at J, with 10 bases between. As regards this clonotype: Its antigen is not known.

Through Arm-PCR of CDR3 regions and iRepertoire HTBI primers, TCR beta libraries were built. TCRdb re-called the multiplex PCR reads through MiXCR, storing one row per CDR3 protein. The table shows roughly 530,000 distinct CDR3 sequences, with 15% to 20% occurring only once. Time point described: newly diagnosed GD, antithyroid drugs for less than 3 months. Extracted PBMC RNA gave rise to the TCR library. EDTA tubes received 9 to 10 milliliters of collected peripheral blood. A further study also used this sample, focusing on T cells in Graves' hyperthyroidism and ophthalmopathy.

This clonotype was sampled from a woman in her forties or fifties with Graves disease. The chain links TRBV10-3 to TRBJ1-6; D uncertain. This specimen was peripheral blood mononuclear cells (PBMCs), taken at new diagnosis, from a patient treated with antithyroid drugs. The CDR3 DNA sequence: TGTGCCATCAGAGAACCAGAATCCTATAATTCACCCCTCCACTTT. The encoded protein is CAIREPESYNSPLHF.